These 23 T cell receptor beta chains came from one sample sequenced in a study of identical twins. TCRdb analysed the 5' RACE reads with MiXCR anew, one entry per CDR3 protein. The data show 1.5 million to 2 million distinct CDR3 sequences, with under 35% seen just once and under 0.35% held by the top ten. The sample taken for sequencing was cord blood. Receptors originate from a newborn girl in good health.

This clonotype was counted a few times. This rearrangement joins TRBV12-3 or TRBV12-4 to TRBJ2-1; 7 positions agree with TRBD1. The CDR3 sequence is 20 residues long. The V and J ends lost 3 bases and 0 bases, in that order; junction bases with no gene match: 17. This chain's CDR3 is CASSLYHARGGQSSYNEQFF. DNA of the CDR3: TGTGCCAGCAGTTTGTATCACGCTAGAGGGGGCCAGAGCTCCTACAATGAGCAGTTCTTC.

The chain is built from TRBV7-9 and TRBJ2-7; 7 positions match TRBD2. Germline CDR1 reads SEHNR; CDR2 reads FQNEAQ (reference sequence). The CDR3 totals 18 residues. After removal of 4 bases from V and 3 bases from J, the junction contained 18 bases not matched to a gene. CDR3 DNA sequence: TGTGCCAGCAGCTCCCCCCGGTGGCTAGCGGATTCTAGCTACGAGCAGTACTTC. It encodes CASSSPRWLADSSYEQYF.

This clonotype was counted a few times. V usage is TRBV6-1 and J usage is TRBJ1-2; perhaps TRBD1 as D (6 bases). Trimming took 4 bases from V and 9 from J, leaving 12 bases between them. Germline-derived CDR1 and CDR2 are MNHNS and SASEGT. The CDR3 is 12 residues long. The CDR3 reads CASSVRGWSYTF. CDR3 in DNA: TGTGCCAGCAGTGTCAGGGGCTGGAGCTACACCTTC.

V usage is TRBV6-5 and J usage is TRBJ1-2; tentatively, D is TRBD1 (5 bases). CDR3 length: 14 amino acids. Trimming removed 2 bases at V and 8 bases at J, with 15 bases between. CDR1 MNHEY and CDR2 SVGAGI come from the germline V gene. In DNA, the CDR3 is TGTGCCAGCAGTTACGCCACAGGTCTCGGAGGCTACACCTTC. It encodes CASSYATGLGGYTF.

The rearrangement uses TRBV3-1 and TRBJ2-7; D gene unclear. CDR3 length: 12 residues. The germline V gene encodes CDR1 LGHDT and CDR2 YNNKEL (reference sequence). Trimming removed 2 bases from V and 6 bases from J, with 8 bases in between. CDR3 in amino acids: CASSQIPREQYF. The CDR3 DNA reads TGTGCCAGCAGCCAAATCCCCCGCGAGCAGTACTTC.

This clonotype was counted between two and nine times. The rearrangement links TRBV27 to TRBJ2-3, with 9 bases that match TRBD1. The germline gives CDR1 MNHEY, CDR2 SMNVEV (reference sequence). The CDR3 is made up of 16 amino acids. V shed 1 base, J shed 6 bases, and the junction held 8 bases outside the gene matches. The CDR3 DNA is TGTGCCAGCAGTTTATTACTGACAGGGGGGATTGATACGCAGTATTTT. Its protein is CASSLLLTGGIDTQYF.

This clonotype was seen more than once but under ten times. An end of the junction does not agree with germline; a read error may underlie this. The chain joins TRBV20-1 to TRBJ2-3; TRBD2 agrees at 9 bases. This CDR3 is 14 amino acids long. The germline V gene encodes CDR1 DFQATT and CDR2 SNEGSKA (reference sequence). DNA for the CDR3: TGCAGTGCTCCTACTAGCGGGCTCACAGGTACGCAGTATTTT. Its protein product is CSAPTSGLTGTQYF.

This sequence joins TRBV5-1 and TRBJ1-1; D is unresolved. Germline lookup yields CDR1 SGHRS and CDR2 YFSETQ. The CDR3 extends over 16 amino acids. Trimming removed 6 bases at V and 3 bases at J, with 21 bases between. The CDR3 DNA sequence: TGCGCCAGCAAACTAATGGTCGAACCGTCGGACACTGAAGCTTTCTTT. Translation gives CASKLMVEPSDTEAFF.

The J gene is TRBJ2-7, the V gene TRBV20-1; TRBD2 matches 11 bases. The CDR3 length is 15 residues. From germline, CDR1 is DFQATT and CDR2 SNEGSKA (reference sequence). With 4 bases clipped from V and 0 bases from J, the junction kept 5 bases outside the gene matches. In DNA, the CDR3 is TGCAGTGCTATTGGACTAGCGGGTGGCTCCTACGAGCAGTACTTC. This codes for CSAIGLAGGSYEQYF.

This clonotype has a count of ten or more. Sequence at one end of the junction differs from germline and may be a read error. The chain has TRBV5-1 and TRBJ2-1, with a possible D match to TRBD2 (5 bases). From germline, CDR1 is SGHRS and CDR2 YFSETQ. The CDR3 consists of 12 residues. Written as DNA, the CDR3 is TGTGCCAGCAGCCGGGACTACAATGAGCAGTTCTTC. Amino acid sequence: CASSRDYNEQFF.

This clonotype was seen a few times. This chain uses TRBV7-8 with TRBJ2-3; D is unresolved. The CDR3 spans 12 residues. Per the germline V gene, CDR1 is SGHVS and CDR2 is FQNEAQ. V dropped 8 bases and J dropped 0 bases, with 6 bases sitting between them. This chain's CDR3 is CASLASTDTQYF. The DNA for the CDR3 is TGTGCCAGCCTTGCTAGCACAGATACGCAGTATTTT.

In its sample, this clonotype was seen many times. This chain links TRBV2 with TRBJ2-7, with D possibly being TRBD2 (6 bases). There are 13 residues in the CDR3. Germline V gene data show CDR1 as SNHLY and CDR2 as FYNNEI. V was trimmed by 4 bases and J by 3 bases, leaving 10 bases between them. The CDR3 is CASSGRALYEQYF. Written as DNA, the CDR3 is TGTGCCAGCAGTGGGAGGGCCCTCTACGAGCAGTACTTC.

This clonotype was recorded a few times. The chain uses TRBV4-2 and TRBJ2-3; D gene unclear. Germline lookup yields CDR1 LGHNA and CDR2 YNFKEQ. The CDR3 has 18 residues. V was clipped by 0 bases and J by 3 bases, with 19 bases between them. The CDR3 coding sequence is TGTGCCAGCAGCCAAGATATATGGGGTAGCCAAACGACAGATACGCAGTATTTT. Translated, it gives CASSQDIWGSQTTDTQYF.

This chain joins TRBV6-1 and TRBJ2-7; TRBD1 matches at 11 bases. Germline V lookup: CDR1 MNHNS, CDR2 SASEGT. After removal of 8 bases from V and 3 bases from J, the junction contained 9 bases not matched to a gene. The CDR3 consists of 15 residues. CDR3 nucleotide sequence: TGTGCCAGCGCGGTTACCGGGACAGGGGGCTACGAGCAGTACTTC. Its translation: CASAVTGTGGYEQYF.

V usage is TRBV10-3 and J usage is TRBJ2-7, with 14 nucleotides matching TRBD2. The CDR3 consists of 15 residues. V lost 0 bases and J lost 7; bases outside the gene matches: 2. CDR1 ENHRY and CDR2 SYGVKD come from the germline V gene. In DNA, the CDR3 is TGTGCCATCAGTGAGTCTGGGACTAGCGGGAGTGAGCAGTACTTC. Encoded protein: CAISESGTSGSEQYF.

The chain carries TRBV5-5 and TRBJ2-1, with D hard to call. In germline, CDR1 is SGHKS, CDR2 YYEKEE (reference sequence). The CDR3 is made up of 15 amino acids. V shed 0 bases and J shed 2 bases, with 9 bases lying between them. In DNA form, the CDR3 reads TGTGCCAGCAGCTTGGAAGCCCATGCCTACAATGAGCAGTTCTTC. It codes for CASSLEAHAYNEQFF.

The rearrangement links TRBV4-1 to TRBJ2-1; 9 bases are shared with TRBD2. The CDR3 spans 18 residues. The V gene end was trimmed by 4 bases and the J gene end by 0 bases; junction bases not matched to a gene: 10. Germline loops: CDR1 MGHRA, CDR2 YSYEKL. CDR3 in DNA: TGCGCCAGCAGCCGAACCCAAGAGACTAGCGGCTCCTACAATGAGCAGTTCTTC. This translates into CASSRTQETSGSYNEQFF.

This clonotype was detected ten times or more. V and J are TRBV6-6 and TRBJ2-7, with D maybe TRBD1 (6 bases). Germline lookup yields CDR1 MNHNY and CDR2 SVGAGI (reference sequence). CDR3 size: 13 residues. V was pared by 6 bases and J by 1 base, with 10 bases between. This CDR3 reads CASRGRGSYEQYF. The DNA of the CDR3 is TGTGCCAGCAGAGGCAGGGGATCCTACGAGCAGTACTTC.

This clonotype was picked up a small number of times. The gene calls are TRBV20-1 and TRBJ1-4, with D possibly matching TRBD1 (5 bases). Trimming removed 5 bases at V and 0 bases at J, with 22 bases between. Germline V gene data show CDR1 as DFQATT and CDR2 as SNEGSKA (reference sequence). The CDR3 is made up of 18 amino acids. The CDR3: CSAPRRGIGHATNEKLFF. As DNA, the CDR3 is TGCAGTGCTCCCCGTCGGGGGATAGGGCATGCAACTAATGAAAAACTGTTTTTT.

The rearrangement joins TRBV15 to TRBJ2-1, with TRBD2 as a possible D gene (5 bases). The V gene lost 0 bases and the J gene lost 4 bases, with 13 bases spanning the gap. The CDR3 has 16 amino acids. From germline, CDR1 is LNHNV and CDR2 YYDKDF (reference sequence). The CDR3 sequence: CATSRDWPGDYNEQFF. The DNA of the CDR3 is TGTGCCACCAGCAGAGATTGGCCCGGGGATTACAATGAGCAGTTCTTC.

Note on this clonotype: A read error may produce the germline difference seen at one junction end. The chain uses TRBV29-1 and TRBJ1-2; no firm D call. Germline V gene data show CDR1 as SQVTM and CDR2 as ANQGSEA. This CDR3 is 13 amino acids long. CDR3: CSARTEVNHGYTF. The CDR3 coding sequence is TGCAGCGCCAGGACTGAGGTTAACCATGGCTACACCTTC. Full variable domain (outside the CDR3, taken from reference TRBV29-1 and TRBJ1-2): SAVISQKPSRDICQRGTSLTIQCQVDSQVTMMFWYRQQPGQSLTLIATANQGSEATYESGFVIDKFPISRPNLTFSTLTVSNMSPEDSSIYLCSARTEVNHGYTFGSGTRLTVV.

The gene calls are TRBV12-3 or TRBV12-4 and TRBJ1-1; 8 nucleotides line up with TRBD1. The ends lost 6 bases at V and 3 bases at J; junction bases unmatched: 6. The CDR3 extends over 14 amino acids. This CDR3 is CASSPTGVYTEAFF. The CDR3 DNA sequence: TGTGCCAGCAGCCCGACAGGGGTTTACACTGAAGCTTTCTTT.

Only a few counts were recorded for this clonotype. The genes are TRBV9 and TRBJ2-3, with 8 bases that match TRBD2. Unmatched junction bases numbered 13, after V lost 8 bases and J lost 2 bases. The CDR3 extends over 16 amino acids. Looked up from germline, CDR1 is SGDLS and CDR2 is YYNGEE. CDR3 sequence: CASKRSGAGATDTQYF. DNA for the CDR3: TGTGCCAGTAAGCGTAGCGGAGCGGGAGCCACAGATACGCAGTATTTT.